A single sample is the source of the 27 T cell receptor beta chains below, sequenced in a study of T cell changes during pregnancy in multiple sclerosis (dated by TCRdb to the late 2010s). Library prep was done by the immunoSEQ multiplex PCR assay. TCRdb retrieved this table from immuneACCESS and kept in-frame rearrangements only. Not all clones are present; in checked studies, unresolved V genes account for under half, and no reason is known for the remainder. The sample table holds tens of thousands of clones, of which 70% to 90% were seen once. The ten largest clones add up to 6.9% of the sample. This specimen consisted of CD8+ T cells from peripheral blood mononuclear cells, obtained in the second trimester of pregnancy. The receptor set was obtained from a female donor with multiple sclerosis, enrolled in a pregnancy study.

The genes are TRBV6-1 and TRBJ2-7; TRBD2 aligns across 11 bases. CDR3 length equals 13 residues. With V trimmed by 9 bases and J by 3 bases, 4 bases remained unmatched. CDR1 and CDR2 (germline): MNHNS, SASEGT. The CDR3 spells CASNSGRGYEQYF. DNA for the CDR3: TGTGCCAGTAATAGCGGGAGGGGCTACGAGCAGTACTTC.

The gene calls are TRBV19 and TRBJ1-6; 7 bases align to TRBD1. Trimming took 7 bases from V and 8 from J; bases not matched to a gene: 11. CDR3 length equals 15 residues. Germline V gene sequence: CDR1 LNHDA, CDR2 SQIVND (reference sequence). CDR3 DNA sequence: TGTGCCAGTACCCAGCGACAGGGTTTCGATTCACCCCTCCACTTT. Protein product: CASTQRQGFDSPLHF.

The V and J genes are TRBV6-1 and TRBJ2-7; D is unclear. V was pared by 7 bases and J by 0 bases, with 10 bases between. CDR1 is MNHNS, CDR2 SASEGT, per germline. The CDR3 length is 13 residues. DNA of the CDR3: TGTGCCAGCATTTCCACGGTCTCCTACGAGCAGTACTTC. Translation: CASISTVSYEQYF.

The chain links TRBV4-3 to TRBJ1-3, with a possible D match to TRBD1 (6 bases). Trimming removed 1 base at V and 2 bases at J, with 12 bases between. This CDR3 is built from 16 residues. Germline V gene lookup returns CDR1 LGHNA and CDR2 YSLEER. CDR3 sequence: CASSQGTGTAGNTIYF. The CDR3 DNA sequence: TGCGCCAGCAGCCAAGGAACAGGGACCGCTGGAAACACCATATATTTT.

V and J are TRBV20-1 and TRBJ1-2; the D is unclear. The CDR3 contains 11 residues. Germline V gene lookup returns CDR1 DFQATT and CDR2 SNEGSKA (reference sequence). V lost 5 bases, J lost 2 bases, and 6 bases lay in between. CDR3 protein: CSAPQNYGYTF. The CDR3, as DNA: TGCAGTGCTCCCCAGAACTATGGCTACACCTTC.

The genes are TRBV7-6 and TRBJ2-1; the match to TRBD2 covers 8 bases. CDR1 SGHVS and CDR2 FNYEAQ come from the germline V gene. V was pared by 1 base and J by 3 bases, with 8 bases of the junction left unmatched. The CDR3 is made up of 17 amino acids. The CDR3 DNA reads TGTGCCAGCAGCTTAGTTCGGGGGGGGTTTCTCTACAATGAGCAGTTCTTC. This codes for CASSLVRGGFLYNEQFF.

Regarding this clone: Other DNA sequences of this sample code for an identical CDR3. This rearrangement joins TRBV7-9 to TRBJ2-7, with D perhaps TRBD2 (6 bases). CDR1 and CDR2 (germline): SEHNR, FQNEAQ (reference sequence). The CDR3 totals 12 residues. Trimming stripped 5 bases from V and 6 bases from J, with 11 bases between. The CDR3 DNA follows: TGTGCCAGCAGCCTGGGGAGGAGCGAGCAGTACTTC. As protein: CASSLGRSEQYF. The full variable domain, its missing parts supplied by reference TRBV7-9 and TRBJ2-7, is DTGVSQNPRHKITKRGQNVTFRCDPISEHNRLYWYRQTLGQGPEFLTYFQNEAQLEKSRLLSDRFSAERPKGSFSTLEIQRTEQGDSAMYLCASSLGRSEQYFGPGTRLTVT.

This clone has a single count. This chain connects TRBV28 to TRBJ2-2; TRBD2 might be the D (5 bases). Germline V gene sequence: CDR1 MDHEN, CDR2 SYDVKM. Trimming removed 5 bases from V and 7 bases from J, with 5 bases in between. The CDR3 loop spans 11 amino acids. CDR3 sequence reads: CASSEGGELFF. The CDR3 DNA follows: TGTGCCAGCAGTGAGGGCGGGGAGCTGTTTTTT.

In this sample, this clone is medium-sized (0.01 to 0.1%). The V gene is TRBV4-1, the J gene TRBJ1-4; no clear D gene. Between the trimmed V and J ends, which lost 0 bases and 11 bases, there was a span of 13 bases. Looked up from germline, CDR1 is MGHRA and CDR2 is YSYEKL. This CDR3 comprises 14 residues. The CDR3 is CASSQEPGTNKLFF. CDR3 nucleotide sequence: TGCGCCAGCAGCCAAGAACCAGGCACAAACAAACTGTTTTTT.

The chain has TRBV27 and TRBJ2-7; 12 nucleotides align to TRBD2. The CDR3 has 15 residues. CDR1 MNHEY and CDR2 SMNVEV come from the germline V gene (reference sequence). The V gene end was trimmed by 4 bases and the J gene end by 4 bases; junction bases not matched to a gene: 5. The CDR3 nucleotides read TGTGCCAGCAGTTCACTAGCGGGGGGCCTTTACGAGCAGTACTTC. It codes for CASSSLAGGLYEQYF.

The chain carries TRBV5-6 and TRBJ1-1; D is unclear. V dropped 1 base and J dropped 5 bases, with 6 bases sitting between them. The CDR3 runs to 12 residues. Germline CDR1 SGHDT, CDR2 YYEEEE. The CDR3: CASSLTGTEAFF. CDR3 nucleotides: TGTGCCAGCAGCTTGACGGGGACTGAAGCTTTCTTT. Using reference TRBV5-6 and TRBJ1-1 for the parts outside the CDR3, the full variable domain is DAGVTQSPTHLIKTRGQQVTLRCSPKSGHDTVSWYQQALGQGPQFIFQYYEEEERQRGNFPDRFSGHQFPNYSSELNVNALLLGDSALYLCASSLTGTEAFFGQGTRLTVV.

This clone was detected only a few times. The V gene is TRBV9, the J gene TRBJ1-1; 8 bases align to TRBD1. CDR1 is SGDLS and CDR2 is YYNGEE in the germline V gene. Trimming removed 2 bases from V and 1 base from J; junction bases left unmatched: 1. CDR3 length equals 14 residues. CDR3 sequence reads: CASSVDRGNTEAFF. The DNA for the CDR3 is TGTGCCAGCAGCGTTGACAGGGGGAACACTGAAGCTTTCTTT.

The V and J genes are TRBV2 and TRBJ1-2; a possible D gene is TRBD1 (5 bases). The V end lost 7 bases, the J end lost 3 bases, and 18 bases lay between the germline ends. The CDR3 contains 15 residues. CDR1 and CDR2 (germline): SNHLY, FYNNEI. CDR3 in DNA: TGTGCCAGCATAACCGGTGGGGGGGGAGACTATGGCTACACCTTC. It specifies CASITGGGGDYGYTF.

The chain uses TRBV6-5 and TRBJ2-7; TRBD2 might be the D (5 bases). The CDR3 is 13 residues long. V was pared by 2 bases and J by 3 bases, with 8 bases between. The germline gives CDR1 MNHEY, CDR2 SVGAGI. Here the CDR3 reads CASSYLGNYEQYF. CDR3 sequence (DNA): TGTGCCAGCAGTTACCTCGGGAACTACGAGCAGTACTTC.

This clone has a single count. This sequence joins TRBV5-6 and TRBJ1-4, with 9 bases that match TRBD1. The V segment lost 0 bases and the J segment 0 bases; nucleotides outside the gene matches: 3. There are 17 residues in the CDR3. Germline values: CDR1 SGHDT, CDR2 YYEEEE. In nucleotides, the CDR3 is TGTGCCAGCAGCTTGGTACAGGGGGCGGCAACTAATGAAAAACTGTTTTTT. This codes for CASSLVQGAATNEKLFF.

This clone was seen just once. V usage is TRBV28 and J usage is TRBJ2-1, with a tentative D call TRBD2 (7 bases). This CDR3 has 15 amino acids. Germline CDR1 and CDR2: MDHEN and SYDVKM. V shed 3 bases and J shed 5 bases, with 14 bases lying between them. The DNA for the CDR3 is TGTGCCAGCAGTTTTGTTGGGGGGGGGCACAATGAGCAGTTCTTC. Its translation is CASSFVGGGHNEQFF.

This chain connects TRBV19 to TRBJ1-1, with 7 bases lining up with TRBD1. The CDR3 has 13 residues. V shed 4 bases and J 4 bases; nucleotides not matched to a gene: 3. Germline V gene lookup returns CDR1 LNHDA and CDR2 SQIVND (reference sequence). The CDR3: CASSTTGLTEAFF. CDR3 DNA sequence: TGTGCCAGTAGTACGACAGGGCTCACTGAAGCTTTCTTT.

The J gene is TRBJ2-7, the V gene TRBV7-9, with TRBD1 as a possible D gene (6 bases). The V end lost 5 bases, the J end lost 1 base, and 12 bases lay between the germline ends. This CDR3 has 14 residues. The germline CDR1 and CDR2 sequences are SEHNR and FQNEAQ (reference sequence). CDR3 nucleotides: TGTGCCAGCAGCCCGACAGGCGCTTCCTACGAGCAGTACTTC. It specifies CASSPTGASYEQYF.

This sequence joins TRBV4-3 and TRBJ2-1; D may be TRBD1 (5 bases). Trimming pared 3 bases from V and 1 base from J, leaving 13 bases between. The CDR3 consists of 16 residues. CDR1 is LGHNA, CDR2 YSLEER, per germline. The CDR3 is CASSHHQGGSYNEQFF. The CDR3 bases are TGCGCCAGCAGCCATCATCAGGGTGGGTCCTACAATGAGCAGTTCTTC.

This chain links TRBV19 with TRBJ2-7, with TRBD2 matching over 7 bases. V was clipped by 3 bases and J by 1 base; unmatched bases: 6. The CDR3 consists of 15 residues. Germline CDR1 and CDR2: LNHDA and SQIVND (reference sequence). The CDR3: CASSIWLAESYEQYF. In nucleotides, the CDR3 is TGTGCCAGTAGTATCTGGCTAGCGGAGTCCTACGAGCAGTACTTC.

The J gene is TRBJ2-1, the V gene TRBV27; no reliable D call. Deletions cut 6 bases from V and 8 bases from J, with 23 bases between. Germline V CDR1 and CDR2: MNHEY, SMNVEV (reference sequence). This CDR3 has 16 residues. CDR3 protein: CASSLIFGRGGDEQFF. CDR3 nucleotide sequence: TGTGCCAGCAGCCTGATTTTCGGCCGAGGCGGCGATGAGCAGTTCTTC.

CDR3: CASEGQGIFQPQHF. CDR3 nucleotide sequence: TGTGCCAGTGAGGGACAGGGGATATTTCAGCCCCAGCATTTT. The V call is TRBV19, the J call TRBJ1-5; 10 bases map to TRBD1. Germline trimming cut 8 bases from V and 6 bases from J; bases unmatched to any gene: 7. In germline, CDR1 is LNHDA, CDR2 SQIVND (reference sequence). The CDR3 runs 14 residues.

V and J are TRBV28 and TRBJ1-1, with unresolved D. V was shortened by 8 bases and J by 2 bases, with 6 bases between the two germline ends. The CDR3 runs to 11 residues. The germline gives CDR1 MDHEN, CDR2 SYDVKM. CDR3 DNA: TGTGCCAGCTCATTTAACACTGAAGCTTTCTTT. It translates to CASSFNTEAFF.

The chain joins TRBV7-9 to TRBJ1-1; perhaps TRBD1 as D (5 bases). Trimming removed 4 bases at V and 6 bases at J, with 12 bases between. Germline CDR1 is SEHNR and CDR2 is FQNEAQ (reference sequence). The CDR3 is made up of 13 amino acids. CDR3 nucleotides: TGTGCCAGCAGCTCGCCGGGGGGTCCTGAAGCTTTCTTT. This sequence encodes CASSSPGGPEAFF.

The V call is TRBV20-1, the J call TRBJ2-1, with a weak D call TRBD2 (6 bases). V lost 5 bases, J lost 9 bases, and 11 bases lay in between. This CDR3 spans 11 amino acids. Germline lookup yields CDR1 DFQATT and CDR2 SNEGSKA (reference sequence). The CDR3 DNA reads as TGCAGTGCTCGCTTGGGGGGTGAGCAGTTCTTC. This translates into CSARLGGEQFF.

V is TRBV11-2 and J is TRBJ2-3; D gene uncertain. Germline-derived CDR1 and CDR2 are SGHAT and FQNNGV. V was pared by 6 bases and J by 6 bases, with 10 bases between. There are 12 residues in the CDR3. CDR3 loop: CASRRTEDTQYF. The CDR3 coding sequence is TGTGCCAGCAGACGCACAGAGGATACGCAGTATTTT.

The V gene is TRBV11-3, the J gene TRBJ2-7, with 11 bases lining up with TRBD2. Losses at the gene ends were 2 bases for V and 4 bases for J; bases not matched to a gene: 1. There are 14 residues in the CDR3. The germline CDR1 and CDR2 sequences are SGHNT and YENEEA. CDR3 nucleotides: TGTGCCAGCAGCTTAACTAGCGGGGGTTACGAGCAGTACTTC. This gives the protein CASSLTSGGYEQYF. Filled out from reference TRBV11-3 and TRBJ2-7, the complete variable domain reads EAGVVQSPRYKIIEKKQPVAFWCNPISGHNTLYWYLQNLGQGPELLIRYENEEAVDDSQLPKDRFSAERLKGVDSTLKIQPAELGDSAVYLCASSLTSGGYEQYFGPGTRLTVT.